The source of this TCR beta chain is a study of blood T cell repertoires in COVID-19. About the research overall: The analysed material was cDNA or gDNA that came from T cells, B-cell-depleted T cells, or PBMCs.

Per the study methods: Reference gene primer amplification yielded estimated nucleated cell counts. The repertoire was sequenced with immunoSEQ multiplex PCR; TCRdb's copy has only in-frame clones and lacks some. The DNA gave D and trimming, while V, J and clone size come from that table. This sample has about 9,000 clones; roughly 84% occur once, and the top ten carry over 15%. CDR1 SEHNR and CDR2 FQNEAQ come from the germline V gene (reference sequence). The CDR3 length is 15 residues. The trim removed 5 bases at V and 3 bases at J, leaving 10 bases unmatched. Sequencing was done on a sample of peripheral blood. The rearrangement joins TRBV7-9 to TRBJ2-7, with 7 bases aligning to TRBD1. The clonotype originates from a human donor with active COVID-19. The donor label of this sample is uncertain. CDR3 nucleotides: TGTGCCAGCAGCCCTTTGACAGGGAACCTCTACGAGCAGTACTTC. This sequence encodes CASSPLTGNLYEQYF. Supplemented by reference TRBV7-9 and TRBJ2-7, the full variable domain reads DTGVSQNPRHKITKRGQNVTFRCDPISEHNRLYWYRQTLGQGPEFLTYFQNEAQLEKSRLLSDRFSAERPKGSFSTLEIQRTEQGDSAMYLCASSPLTGNLYEQYFGPGTRLTVT.